The sequence of this TCR beta chain was determined in a study of T cell responses to AZD1222 COVID-19 vaccine. Germline V gene data show CDR1 as SGHTA and CDR2 as FQGNSA. Trimming removed 5 bases from V and 0 bases from J, with 14 bases in between. The CDR3 extends over 16 amino acids. The assay was immunoSEQ multiplex PCR, and TCRdb's table has in-frame clones only and misses some. The top ten clones hold around 8.2% of a sample with about 93,000 clones, approximately 86% of them seen once. Study-level findings and limits: Breadth and depth of Spike-specific TCRs rose after two AZD1222 doses.

Of note for this clone: The antigen remains unidentified.

This TCR was recovered from an adult in good health. The chain joins TRBV7-2 to TRBJ1-5; D gene ambiguous. The material was peripheral blood, obtained on day 0 of AZD1222 vaccination. The CDR3 coding sequence is TGTGCCAGCAGCCCTCTTGGTTCCAATAGCAATCAGCCCCAGCATTTT. Translating gives CASSPLGSNSNQPQHF.